Shown below are 19 T cell receptor beta chains from a single sample sequenced in a study of long-term antiretroviral therapy in people with HIV. Researchers report immunoSEQ v3.0 was run at survey level. The protocol was immunoSEQ multiplex PCR, while the TCRdb copy is restricted to in-frame clones and leaves out a portion. The sample lists some 18,000 clones; approximately 86% were seen once. Sample: unsorted PBMCs, taken 2.1 years after starting antiretroviral therapy. The receptors stem from a man between 18 and 29 years old with HIV.

The chain uses TRBV13 and TRBJ2-1, with 7 bases lining up with TRBD1. CDR3 length equals 12 residues. Unmatched junction bases numbered 8, after V lost 5 bases and J lost 13 bases. Germline-derived CDR1 and CDR2 are PRHDT and FYEKMQ (reference sequence). The CDR3: CASSVSRGNQFF. CDR3 coding DNA: TGTGCCAGCAGCGTATCCAGGGGGAATCAGTTCTTC.

The rearrangement joins TRBV11-2 to TRBJ2-3, with 8 positions matching TRBD2. The V segment lost 1 base and the J segment 6 bases; nucleotides outside the gene matches: 9. CDR3 length: 16 amino acids. CDR1 is SGHAT, CDR2 FQNNGV, per germline. CDR3 in amino acids: CASSLVVSGIEDTQYF. Written as DNA, the CDR3 is TGTGCCAGCAGCTTAGTGGTTAGCGGGATTGAGGATACGCAGTATTTT.

V usage is TRBV4-3 and J usage is TRBJ2-6, with 8 bases fitting TRBD1. CDR1 and CDR2 from the germline V gene are LGHNA and YSLEER. CDR3 length: 19 amino acids. Trimming removed 4 bases from V and 0 bases from J; junction bases left unmatched: 11. As DNA, the CDR3 is TGCGCCAGCAGCCCGTTGCGGGACAGGATGAGCTCTGGGGCCAACGTCCTGACTTTC. This translates into CASSPLRDRMSSGANVLTF.

V usage is TRBV7-2 and J usage is TRBJ2-1; TRBD2 aligns across 7 bases. The ends lost 4 bases at V and 2 bases at J; junction bases unmatched: 2. Germline CDR1 is SGHTA and CDR2 is FQGNSA. CDR3 size: 14 residues. The DNA of the CDR3 is TGTGCCAGCAGCTCTGGACTAGCCTACAATGAGCAGTTCTTC. Translated, it gives CASSSGLAYNEQFF.

The J gene is TRBJ2-3, the V gene TRBV7-2, with 7 bases identical to TRBD2. CDR1 is SGHTA and CDR2 is FQGNSA in the germline V gene. V gave up 4 bases and J gave up 5 bases; unmatched junction bases: 12. The CDR3 contains 16 residues. The CDR3 DNA reads as TGTGCCAGCAGCTCCTTAGCGGGTCTTAGTGGAGATACGCAGTATTTT. The encoded protein is CASSSLAGLSGDTQYF.

The chain combines TRBV4-1 with TRBJ2-5; D is possibly TRBD1 (5 bases). The V end was cut by 1 base, the J end by 0 bases, with 9 bases between. The CDR3 runs to 15 residues. From germline, CDR1 is MGHRA and CDR2 YSYEKL. The chain's CDR3 is CASSQVRTHQETQYF. CDR3 nucleotide sequence: TGCGCCAGCAGCCAAGTTCGGACACACCAAGAGACCCAGTACTTC.

This chain uses TRBV2 with TRBJ2-7; 8 positions agree with TRBD2. V trimming: 2 bases; J trimming: 0 bases; junction bases outside the gene matches: 6. This CDR3 region has 16 residues. Germline assignment: CDR1 SNHLY and CDR2 FYNNEI. CDR3 nucleotide sequence: TGTGCCAGCAGTGAAATGTGGAGCGGGAGCTCCTACGAGCAGTACTTC. Protein: CASSEMWSGSSYEQYF.

This sequence joins TRBV7-9 and TRBJ2-7, with TRBD1 matching over 7 bases. CDR1 and CDR2 from the germline V gene are SEHNR and FQNEAQ (reference sequence). CDR3 length: 14 amino acids. The junction had 8 bases not matched to a gene; V was cut back by 5 bases and J by 4 bases. As DNA, the CDR3 is TGTGCCAGCAGCAAACCGGGACAGAAATACGAGCAGTACTTC. Its translation: CASSKPGQKYEQYF. Filled out from reference TRBV7-9 and TRBJ2-7, the complete variable domain reads DTGVSQNPRHKITKRGQNVTFRCDPISEHNRLYWYRQTLGQGPEFLTYFQNEAQLEKSRLLSDRFSAERPKGSFSTLEIQRTEQGDSAMYLCASSKPGQKYEQYFGPGTRLTVT.

This clone occurred a few times. This chain joins TRBV10-3 and TRBJ2-7; D ambiguous. V lost 3 bases and J 1 base, leaving 7 bases between the germline ends. Germline CDR1 is ENHRY and CDR2 is SYGVKD. The CDR3 sequence is 13 residues long. The CDR3 loop is CAISEGRSYEQYF. In DNA, the CDR3 is TGTGCCATCAGTGAAGGCAGATCCTACGAGCAGTACTTC.

In this sample, this clone turned up once. This chain connects TRBV13 to TRBJ2-7; D ambiguous. Germline CDR1 is PRHDT and CDR2 is FYEKMQ (reference sequence). The CDR3 is 13 amino acids. Trimming stripped 7 bases from V and 1 base from J, with 11 bases between. The DNA for the CDR3 is TGTGCCAGCAACCCCGACGGGTCCTACGAGCAGTACTTC. Amino acid sequence: CASNPDGSYEQYF.

The rearrangement uses TRBV6-5 and TRBJ1-1; D gene uncertain. There are 14 residues in the CDR3. From germline, CDR1 is MNHEY and CDR2 SVGAGI. V was pared by 0 bases and J by 2 bases, with 7 bases between. The CDR3 is CASSYSNINTEAFF. CDR3 in DNA: TGTGCCAGCAGTTACTCGAACATCAACACTGAAGCTTTCTTT.

The rearrangement joins TRBV7-2 to TRBJ2-3, with TRBD2 matching 13 bases. The CDR3 runs to 18 residues. V lost 1 base to trimming and J lost 0 bases; unmatched junction nucleotides: 4. Germline V lookup: CDR1 SGHTA, CDR2 FQGNSA. CDR3 DNA: TGTGCCAGCAGCTTAGATCCGGGACTAGCGGGAAGCACAGATACGCAGTATTTT. This translates into CASSLDPGLAGSTDTQYF.

This chain uses TRBV27 with TRBJ2-7; TRBD2 aligns across 13 bases. CDR3 size: 19 residues. The V segment lost 7 bases and the J segment 3 bases; nucleotides outside the gene matches: 18. CDR1 and CDR2 (germline): MNHEY, SMNVEV (reference sequence). The CDR3, as DNA: TGTGCCAGCATTGGTTTCCGACTAGCGGGAGGTCACAGAGGCTACGAGCAGTACTTC. Its protein is CASIGFRLAGGHRGYEQYF.

Note on this clone: Compared with germline, one end of the junction differs, possibly owing to a read error. This rearrangement joins TRBV9 to TRBJ1-2; TRBD1 matches 8 bases. Germline-derived CDR1 and CDR2 are SGDLS and YYNGEE. CDR3 length: 14 amino acids. CDR3 loop: CASSGQNADRESAF. CDR3 nucleotides: TGTGCCAGCAGCGGACAGAATGCGGACAGGGAGTCCGCCTTC.

V usage is TRBV20-1 and J usage is TRBJ1-2; 7 positions agree with TRBD1. V trimming: 8 bases; J trimming: 3 bases; junction bases outside the gene matches: 3. CDR3 length equals 11 residues. Germline V gene lookup returns CDR1 DFQATT and CDR2 SNEGSKA (reference sequence). CDR3 sequence: CSLGTDYGYTF. The CDR3 nucleotides read TGCAGTCTCGGGACAGACTATGGCTACACCTTC.

In DNA, the CDR3 is TGTGCCAGCTCACCCCTAGCAGAAGGTTATGGCTACACCTTC. Protein product: CASSPLAEGYGYTF. The chain has TRBV18 and TRBJ1-2, with no clear D. CDR1 is KGHSH, CDR2 LQKENI, per germline. The CDR3 has 14 residues. Trimming pared 3 bases from V and 5 bases from J, leaving 13 bases between.

This clone has only one observation. The V gene is TRBV7-2, the J gene TRBJ2-7; D uncertain. This CDR3 contains 17 residues. The germline V gene has CDR1 SGHTA and CDR2 FQGNSA. The germline V and J ends were trimmed by 5 bases and 7 bases, with 27 bases remaining between them. DNA of the CDR3: TGTGCCAGCAGCCTACCCCCTCGGGCGATCGCTCCTTTAGAGCAGTACTTC. This codes for CASSLPPRAIAPLEQYF.

This chain joins TRBV6-5 and TRBJ1-5; 9 positions agree with TRBD1. The CDR3 has 16 residues. Trimming cost V 2 bases and J 1 base; bases outside gene matches: 3. In germline, CDR1 is MNHEY, CDR2 SVGAGI. The CDR3 nucleotides read TGTGCCAGCAGTTACGGGGGACAGGGAAGCAATCAGCCCCAGCATTTT. This translates into CASSYGGQGSNQPQHF.

The chain employs TRBV13 and TRBJ1-6; no firm D call. Germline CDR1 is PRHDT and CDR2 is FYEKMQ (reference sequence). The V end was cut by 1 base, the J end by 5 bases, with 9 bases between. The CDR3 has 15 amino acids. The CDR3 loop reads CASSLESANNSPLHF. CDR3 in DNA: TGTGCCAGCAGCTTAGAGTCAGCTAATAATTCACCCCTCCACTTT.